This T cell receptor (beta chain) was captured by sequencing in a study of blood T cell repertoires in COVID-19. About the research overall: T cells, B-cell-depleted T cells, or PBMCs supplied cDNA or gDNA.

TCRdb's copy holds only in-frame clones and misses some; the assay was immunoSEQ multiplex PCR. The sample includes approximately 130,000 clones, roughly four fifths of them seen just once. The CDR3 sequence is 16 residues long. The V segment lost 3 bases and the J segment 9 bases; nucleotides outside the gene matches: 5. Germline V gives CDR1 KGHSH, CDR2 LQKENI. Participant age was roughly 18 to 89 years, and participants resided in approximately 24 US areas. Cohort 3 donors counted as recovered after two negative PCRs, clearance, or resolved symptoms. This rearrangement joins TRBV18 to TRBJ2-1; TRBD2 agrees at 16 bases. What was sequenced was PBMCs or T cells enriched from blood (not recorded which). The clonotype originates from a man in his thirties or forties who had recovered from COVID-19. CDR3 sequence reads: CASSPGLAGGPVEQFF. CDR3 nucleotides: TGTGCCAGCTCACCGGGACTAGCGGGGGGGCCAGTTGAGCAGTTCTTC.